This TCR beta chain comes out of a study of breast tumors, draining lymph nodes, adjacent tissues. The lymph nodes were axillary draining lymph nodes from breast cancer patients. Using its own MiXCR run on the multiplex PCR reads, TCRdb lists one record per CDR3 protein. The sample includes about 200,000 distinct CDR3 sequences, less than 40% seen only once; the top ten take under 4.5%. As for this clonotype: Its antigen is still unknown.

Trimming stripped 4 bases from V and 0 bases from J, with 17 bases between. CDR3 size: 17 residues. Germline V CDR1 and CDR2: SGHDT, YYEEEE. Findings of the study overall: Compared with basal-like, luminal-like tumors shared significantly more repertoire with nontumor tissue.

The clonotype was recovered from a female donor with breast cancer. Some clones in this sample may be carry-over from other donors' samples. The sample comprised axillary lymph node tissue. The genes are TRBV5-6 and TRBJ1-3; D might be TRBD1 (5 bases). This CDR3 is CASSPRGRRSSGNTIYF. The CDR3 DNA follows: TGTGCCAGCAGCCCGAGGGGACGCCGGAGCTCTGGAAACACCATATATTTT. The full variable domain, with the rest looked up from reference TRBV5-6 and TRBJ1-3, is DAGVTQSPTHLIKTRGQQVTLRCSPKSGHDTVSWYQQALGQGPQFIFQYYEEEERQRGNFPDRFSGHQFPNYSSELNVNALLLGDSALYLCASSPRGRRSSGNTIYFGEGSWLTVV.